Each of the 25 T cell receptor beta chains below was sequenced from the same sample in a study of blood T cell repertoires in COVID-19 (TCRdb year 2020). Library preparation employed the immunoSEQ multiplex PCR assay. The clones in this table, taken by TCRdb from immuneACCESS, are in-frame only. Not every clone is retained; where verified, under half of the shortfall comes from an unresolved V gene, and the cause of the rest is unknown. The sample table records 150,000 to 200,000 clones; about 87% of these occur just once. The ten largest clones represent roughly 24% of the sample. Sequenced material: peripheral blood. All receptors derive from a man aged 60-69 years with acute or convalescent COVID-19.

The V call is TRBV14, the J call TRBJ1-3, with D possibly being TRBD1 (5 bases). V dropped 1 base and J dropped 4 bases, with 5 bases sitting between them. Germline lookup yields CDR1 SGHDN and CDR2 FVKESK. This CDR3 has 13 residues. Written as DNA, the CDR3 is TGTGCCAGCAGCCAAGGGACAGGAAACACCATATATTTT. Encoded protein: CASSQGTGNTIYF.

The V and J genes are TRBV5-4 and TRBJ1-1, with 7 bases identical to TRBD1. The CDR3 length is 16 residues. The junction had 9 bases not matched to a gene; V was cut back by 3 bases and J by 1 base. CDR1 is SGHNT, CDR2 YYREEE, per germline (reference sequence). Written as DNA, the CDR3 is TGTGCCAGCAGCTCCCCTCGACAGGGTTCGAACACTGAAGCTTTCTTT. This encodes CASSSPRQGSNTEAFF. The whole variable domain, filled in from reference TRBV5-4 and TRBJ1-1, reads ETGVTQSPTHLIKTRGQQVTLRCSSQSGHNTVSWYQQALGQGPQFIFQYYREEENGRGNFPPRFSGLQFPNYSSELNVNALELDDSALYLCASSSPRQGSNTEAFFGQGTRLTVV.

A few counts support this clone. The V call is TRBV6-4, the J call TRBJ2-3; TRBD2 matches 7 bases. With V trimmed by 4 bases and J by 2 bases, 3 bases remained unmatched. This CDR3 is 14 amino acids long. Germline V lookup: CDR1 MRHNA, CDR2 SNTAGT. CDR3 amino acids: CASSVLANTDTQYF. The CDR3 DNA sequence: TGTGCCAGCAGTGTACTAGCGAACACAGATACGCAGTATTTT.

This chain joins TRBV24-1 and TRBJ2-1; 8 bases match TRBD1. The V segment lost 7 bases and the J segment 5 bases; nucleotides outside the gene matches: 0. The length of the CDR3 is 12 residues. Germline values: CDR1 KGHDR, CDR2 SFDVKD. The CDR3 loop reads CATRQGDNEQFF. The DNA for the CDR3 is TGTGCCACCAGACAGGGGGACAATGAGCAGTTCTTC.

This clone was detected only once. V is TRBV10-1 and J is TRBJ2-2; 11 bases are shared with TRBD1. CDR3 length: 15 amino acids. CDR1 is WNHNN, CDR2 SYGVQD, per germline (reference sequence). The V segment lost 5 bases and the J segment 5 bases; nucleotides outside the gene matches: 4. CDR3 DNA: TGCGCCAGCAGTTCCGGGACAGGGGGGACCGGGGAGCTGTTTTTT. It specifies CASSSGTGGTGELFF.

The chain has TRBV5-5 and TRBJ1-1; 8 bases match TRBD1. Germline CDR1 SGHKS, CDR2 YYEKEE (reference sequence). With V trimmed by 1 base and J by 3 bases, 11 bases remained unmatched. The CDR3 totals 17 residues. The CDR3 DNA reads as TGTGCCAGCAGCTTGCGACGGGACAGGTTATGGGACACTGAAGCTTTCTTT. The encoded protein is CASSLRRDRLWDTEAFF.

DNA for the CDR3: TGCGCCAGCAGCTTGGCGGGGTTCGGAGCCGGGGAGCTGTTTTTT. It codes for CASSLAGFGAGELFF. The chain employs TRBV5-1 and TRBJ2-2, with a possible D match to TRBD2 (5 bases). Germline V gene sequence: CDR1 SGHRS, CDR2 YFSETQ. The CDR3 spans 15 residues. Trimming pared 0 bases from V and 6 bases from J, leaving 12 bases between.

The chain is built from TRBV7-9 and TRBJ2-3; 8 positions match TRBD1. The germline V gene encodes CDR1 SEHNR and CDR2 FQNEAQ (reference sequence). This CDR3 is 15 amino acids long. V shed 4 bases and J 9 bases; nucleotides not matched to a gene: 12. CDR3 loop: CASSSDGTGQRTQYF. As DNA, the CDR3 is TGTGCCAGCAGCTCCGATGGGACAGGCCAGCGCACGCAGTATTTT.

This chain connects TRBV7-9 to TRBJ2-7; D gene ambiguous. Germline CDR1 reads SEHNR; CDR2 reads FQNEAQ (reference sequence). Trimming took 1 base from V and 3 from J, leaving 13 bases between them. CDR3 length: 15 residues. The CDR3 loop is CASSLVSAASYEQYF. As DNA, the CDR3 is TGTGCCAGCAGCTTAGTCAGCGCCGCCAGCTACGAGCAGTACTTC. The complete variable domain, with remaining parts taken from reference TRBV7-9 and TRBJ2-7, reads DTGVSQNPRHKITKRGQNVTFRCDPISEHNRLYWYRQTLGQGPEFLTYFQNEAQLEKSRLLSDRFSAERPKGSFSTLEIQRTEQGDSAMYLCASSLVSAASYEQYFGPGTRLTVT.

The chain is built from TRBV24-1 and TRBJ2-1; D call uncertain. From germline, CDR1 is KGHDR and CDR2 SFDVKD. V shed 6 bases and J shed 9 bases, with 11 bases lying between them. The CDR3 spans 12 residues. The CDR3 region has the DNA TGTGCCACCAGTCCTACGAGAGGTGAGCAGTTCTTC. Translated: CATSPTRGEQFF.

Only one count was recorded for this clone. This chain joins TRBV10-3 and TRBJ1-1, with a tentative D call TRBD1 (6 bases). The germline V gene has CDR1 ENHRY and CDR2 SYGVKD. The CDR3 totals 16 residues. The ends were cut back, 7 bases at V and 4 bases at J, with 22 bases in the middle. The chain's CDR3 is CAITGQTGDRLTEAFF. The DNA of the CDR3 is TGTGCCATCACCGGACAGACAGGAGACCGACTCACTGAAGCTTTCTTT.

The sample holds a few counts of this clone. The V and J genes are TRBV5-1 and TRBJ2-6, with a weak D call TRBD1 (5 bases). This CDR3 spans 16 amino acids. Germline V CDR1 and CDR2: SGHRS, YFSETQ. The germline V and J ends were trimmed by 4 bases and 1 base, with 12 bases remaining between them. For the CDR3, the DNA is TGCGCCAGCAGCGAAAACAGGCCTTCTGGGGCCAACGTCCTGACTTTC. Its protein is CASSENRPSGANVLTF.

This chain connects TRBV6-2 or TRBV6-3 to TRBJ1-2; no reliable D call. The V gene lost 5 bases and the J gene lost 8 bases, with 12 bases spanning the gap. CDR3 size: 12 residues. Germline-derived CDR1 and CDR2 are MNHEY and SVGEGT. CDR3 sequence reads: CASSRLGGGYTF. The CDR3 DNA follows: TGTGCCAGCAGTCGCCTCGGAGGCGGCTACACCTTC.

The chain uses TRBV5-1 and TRBJ2-5; 9 bases are shared with TRBD2. The length of the CDR3 is 14 residues. J lost 5 bases, V lost 4 bases, and 6 bases had no gene match. Germline V gives CDR1 SGHRS, CDR2 YFSETQ. The CDR3 DNA follows: TGCGCCAGCAGCGGAAGCGGGAGGCGGGAGACCCAGTACTTC. Protein: CASSGSGRRETQYF. Variable domain in full (rest from reference TRBV5-1 and TRBJ2-5): KAGVTQTPRYLIKTRGQQVTLSCSPISGHRSVSWYQQTPGQGLQFLFEYFSETQRNKGNFPGRFSGRQFSNSRSEMNVSTLELGDSALYLCASSGSGRRETQYFGPGTRLLVL.

The chain combines TRBV11-2 with TRBJ2-3, with 7 bases lining up with TRBD2. The germline V gene encodes CDR1 SGHAT and CDR2 FQNNGV. The ends lost 6 bases at V and 2 bases at J; junction bases unmatched: 8. The CDR3 is made up of 15 amino acids. In DNA, the CDR3 is TGTGCCAGCAGACAAAGCGGGGCGTACACAGATACGCAGTATTTT. It codes for CASRQSGAYTDTQYF.

The chain couples TRBV27 to TRBJ1-1, with 9 bases fitting TRBD1. The ends lost 3 bases at V and 5 bases at J; junction bases unmatched: 10. The CDR3 spans 16 residues. CDR1 MNHEY and CDR2 SMNVEV come from the germline V gene (reference sequence). The CDR3 loop reads CASSFSPGTGSTEAFF. The CDR3 DNA follows: TGTGCCAGCAGTTTTTCCCCAGGGACAGGGAGTACTGAAGCTTTCTTT.

This clone was seen a single time. The chain joins TRBV19 to TRBJ1-5; unclear D gene. The V end was cut by 1 base, the J end by 5 bases, with 12 bases between. Germline lookup yields CDR1 LNHDA and CDR2 SQIVND (reference sequence). The length of the CDR3 is 15 residues. The CDR3 is CASSIVQLVYQPQHF. CDR3 bases: TGTGCCAGTAGTATAGTACAGCTGGTTTATCAGCCCCAGCATTTT.

This clone was detected a few times. The chain is built from TRBV18 and TRBJ2-7; 10 bases line up with TRBD2. The V gene's germline CDR1 is KGHSH and CDR2 LQKENI. The CDR3 runs 16 residues. With 6 bases clipped from V and 6 bases from J, the junction kept 14 bases outside the gene matches. The CDR3 nucleotides read TGTGCCAGCTCCCTCCCGCTAGGGCTAGCGGGAGCCGAGCAGTACTTC. Amino acid sequence: CASSLPLGLAGAEQYF.

In regard to this clone: Additional DNA sequences in this sample encode the identical CDR3. The V and J genes are TRBV5-1 and TRBJ2-3; the D gene is possibly TRBD1 (6 bases). Trimming took off 0 bases at V and 0 bases at J, with 8 bases between the two ends. The CDR3 has 15 residues. Germline-derived CDR1 and CDR2 are SGHRS and YFSETQ. CDR3 residues: CASSLGTVSTDTQYF. CDR3 nucleotide sequence: TGCGCCAGCAGCTTGGGGACAGTGAGCACAGATACGCAGTATTTT.

The chain recombines TRBV10-3 with TRBJ2-2; 7 bases line up with TRBD1. The J segment lost 7 bases and the V segment lost 4 bases, leaving 9 bases of the junction unmatched. The CDR3 is 15 amino acids. CDR1 and CDR2 (germline): ENHRY, SYGVKD. CDR3 in amino acids: CAISATPGQVGELFF. The CDR3 DNA is TGTGCCATCAGTGCCACCCCAGGACAGGTCGGGGAGCTGTTTTTT.

This chain links TRBV19 with TRBJ2-7; tentative D call: TRBD2 (6 bases). There are 13 residues in the CDR3. V gave up 7 bases and J gave up 6 bases, with 16 bases separating them. In germline, CDR1 is LNHDA, CDR2 SQIVND (reference sequence). CDR3 residues: CASTGGRFGEQYF. The CDR3 DNA reads as TGTGCCAGTACAGGAGGGAGATTTGGCGAGCAGTACTTC.

The chain links TRBV2 to TRBJ1-4; tentatively, D is TRBD1 (5 bases). Trimming cost V 8 bases and J 5 bases, with 18 bases left between them. The CDR3 sequence is 15 residues long. The germline gives CDR1 SNHLY, CDR2 FYNNEI. CDR3: CASALDVSGNEKLFF. The CDR3 DNA is TGTGCCAGCGCTCTGGACGTCTCAGGGAATGAAAAACTGTTTTTT.

The gene calls are TRBV27 and TRBJ2-7, with D perhaps matching TRBD2 (5 bases). Trimming shortened V by 0 bases and J by 4 bases, and 13 bases separated the two germline ends. There are 15 residues in the CDR3. CDR1 is MNHEY, CDR2 SMNVEV, per germline (reference sequence). The CDR3 DNA follows: TGTGCCAGCAGTTTATCCAACCCTCGCGGGTACGAGCAGTACTTC. Translating it yields CASSLSNPRGYEQYF.

This chain uses TRBV7-3 with TRBJ2-2, with 8 bases lining up with TRBD1. CDR1 and CDR2 (germline): SGHTA, FQGTGA. The CDR3 extends over 15 amino acids. Trimming took 1 base from V and 6 from J; bases not matched to a gene: 4. Written as DNA, the CDR3 is TGTGCCAGCAGCTTAAAACAGGGGGTACCCGGGGAGCTGTTTTTT. Residues: CASSLKQGVPGELFF.

The rearrangement joins TRBV6-2 or TRBV6-3 to TRBJ2-7; possibly TRBD2 for D (6 bases). The CDR3 spans 18 residues. Germline V CDR1 and CDR2: MNHEY, SVGEGT. The V and J ends lost 0 bases and 0 bases respectively, with 18 bases between them. CDR3 coding DNA: TGTGCCAGCAGTTACTCGCGGGATACACTCCTTCCCTCCTACGAGCAGTACTTC. Translated: CASSYSRDTLLPSYEQYF.